This TCR beta chain was identified during a study of shared clonotypes between healthy human individuals. In the study overall: The plates for each donor numbered three CD4 naive, three CD4 memory, two CD8 naive and one CD8 memory. General observations from the study: For naive CD4 cells, 4.5% to 6.5% of clonotypes were shared across a handful of donors.

With V trimmed by 5 bases and J by 8 bases, 8 bases remained unmatched. This CDR3 region has 15 residues. CDR1 is MNHEY and CDR2 is SMNVEV in the germline V gene (reference sequence). Original processing notes: There were no quality scores in the junction-only immunoSEQ sequences, so filtering differed. Assay used: immunoSEQ multiplex PCR; TCRdb lists only in-frame clones, some missing. From that table come the V and J calls and clone size; the DNA was used to work out D and trimming. Counted here are 600,000 to 750,000 clones, roughly 87% occurring once; the ten biggest clones make up around a third. Turning to this clone: The antigen is unknown.

This sequence originates from a man aged 18 to 29 in good health. Some clones in this sample may be carry-over from other donors' samples. Sequences were obtained from memory CD8+ T cells from PBMCs. Subset denoted: CD45RO+ cells pooled with CCR7-negative TemRA cells. V usage is TRBV27 and J usage is TRBJ2-1, with TRBD2 matching 11 bases. The CDR3 spells CASSPRLAGRDEQFF. For the CDR3, the DNA is TGTGCCAGCAGTCCAAGACTAGCGGGAAGAGATGAGCAGTTCTTC.